This TCR beta chain was found in a study of Ad26.COV2.S vaccination and SARS-CoV-2 variants. Documented treatment: some 20 received Ad26.COV2.S at low or high dose, single or two shots; five or six received placebo; per-sample allocation not given. Collection of the samples took place on day 63 after the first injection of vaccine or placebo. Libraries were prepared by immunoSEQ multiplex PCR; TCRdb keeps only in-frame clonotypes and omits some of them. The data show around 300,000 clones, with 75% to 90% seen just once and 5% held by the top ten. Trimming took off 2 bases at V and 2 bases at J, with 7 bases between the two ends. In germline, CDR1 is SGHVS, CDR2 FNYEAQ. CDR3 size: 14 residues.

Sequenced material: peripheral blood, taken in a trial of Ad26.COV2.S vaccine versus placebo. V and J are TRBV7-6 and TRBJ2-1; D tentatively reads TRBD1 or TRBD2 (6 bases each). The TCR comes from a person between 18 and 60 years old who received the Ad26.COV2.S COVID-19 vaccine or a placebo. The CDR3 bases are TGTGCCAGCAGCTTACGGGGGCCCTACAATGAGCAGTTCTTC. Protein: CASSLRGPYNEQFF.